The clone carrying this T cell receptor (beta chain) was seen only a few times. Its antigen is unidentified. Libraries were prepared by immunoSEQ multiplex PCR; TCRdb keeps only in-frame clonotypes and omits some of them. The sample contains roughly 13,000 clones, 76% of which appear only once. This specimen belongs to a study of OX40 agonist ivuxolimab in advanced cancers. Looking at the study overall: Patients in the trial were receiving intravenous ivuxolimab every 2 weeks, at doses of 0.01 to 10 mg/kg. Whole-study results and caveats: There was clonal expansion of CD4+ and CD8+ blood T cells by week 6 at 0.1 to 3.0 mg/kg.

Prior autoimmune disease or systemic immunosuppression barred patients. The specimen comprised CD4+ or CD8+ T cells sorted from blood, sampled in a trial of the OX40 agonist ivuxolimab. This TCR came from an adult with an advanced solid tumor such as melanoma, head and neck, liver or kidney cancer.

The CDR3 DNA sequence: TGTGCCAGCAGCATGGAGGAGGGGGTTTTTGGGGAGACCCAGTACTTC. Translated, it gives CASSMEEGVFGETQYF. The chain couples TRBV7-2 to TRBJ2-5, with D possibly called TRBD1 or TRBD2 (6 bases each). Germline CDR1 SGHTA, CDR2 FQGNSA. The CDR3 runs 16 residues. Trimming removed 5 bases at V and 5 bases at J, with 21 bases between.